This TCR beta chain was identified during a study of radiation and T cells in renal cell carcinoma. About the research overall: Nephrectomy followed 15 Gy stereotactic body radiation by 4 weeks.

Produced via immunoSEQ multiplex PCR; TCRdb's table is partial and in-frame only. Among 150,000 or so clones listed, 88% were seen once. The CDR3 runs to 15 residues. CDR1 and CDR2 from the germline V gene are MDHEN and SYDVKM. Trimming removed 5 bases from V and 5 bases from J; junction bases left unmatched: 8. Time point described: baseline pretreatment blood. Treatment indicated: 15 Gy SBRT to primary tumor, nephrectomy 4 weeks later. After SBRT, blood was collected at 2 and 4 weeks, plus baseline. The tumor was a clear cell renal cell carcinoma. This TCR derives from a woman aged 65 to 85 with renal cell carcinoma. The starting material was blood, obtained from a patient whose treatment included radiotherapy and nephrectomy. The chain has TRBV28 and TRBJ1-2; TRBD1 matches 10 bases. DNA of the CDR3: TGTGCCAGCAGTGATCAGGGACAGGGGTCGTATGGCTACACCTTC. Encoded protein: CASSDQGQGSYGYTF.